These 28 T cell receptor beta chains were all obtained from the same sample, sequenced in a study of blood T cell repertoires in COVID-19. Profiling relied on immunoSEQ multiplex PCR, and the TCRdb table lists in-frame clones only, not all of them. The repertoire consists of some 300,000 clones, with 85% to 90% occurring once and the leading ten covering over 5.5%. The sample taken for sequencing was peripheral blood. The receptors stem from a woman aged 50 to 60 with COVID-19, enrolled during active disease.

This CDR3 is CASSKGTGSGYTF. In DNA form, the CDR3 reads TGCGCCAGCAGCAAAGGGACAGGGAGTGGCTACACCTTC. The chain joins TRBV5-1 to TRBJ1-2, with 9 bases fitting TRBD1. CDR3 length: 13 amino acids. V was clipped by 4 bases and J by 7 bases; unmatched bases: 5. CDR1 is SGHRS, CDR2 YFSETQ, per germline.

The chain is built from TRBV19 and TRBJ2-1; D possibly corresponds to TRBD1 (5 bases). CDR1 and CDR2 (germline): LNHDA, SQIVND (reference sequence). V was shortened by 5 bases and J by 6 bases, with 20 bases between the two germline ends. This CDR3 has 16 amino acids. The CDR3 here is CASSAPSRQSANEQFF. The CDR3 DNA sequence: TGTGCCAGTAGTGCCCCTTCGCGACAGTCGGCCAATGAGCAGTTCTTC.

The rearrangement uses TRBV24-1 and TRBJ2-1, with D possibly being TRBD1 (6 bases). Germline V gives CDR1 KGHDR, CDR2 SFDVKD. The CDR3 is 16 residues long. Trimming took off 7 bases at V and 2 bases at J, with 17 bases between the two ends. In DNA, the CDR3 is TGTGCCACCAGCGGGGCGAGTAAGGGGGCCTACAATGAGCAGTTCTTC. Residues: CATSGASKGAYNEQFF.

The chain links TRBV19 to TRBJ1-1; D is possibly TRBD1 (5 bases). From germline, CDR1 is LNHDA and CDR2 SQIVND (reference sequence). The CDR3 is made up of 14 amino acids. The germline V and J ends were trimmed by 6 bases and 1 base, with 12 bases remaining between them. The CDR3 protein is CASSLLGQNTEAFF. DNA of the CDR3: TGTGCCAGTAGCCTGCTGGGGCAGAACACTGAAGCTTTCTTT.

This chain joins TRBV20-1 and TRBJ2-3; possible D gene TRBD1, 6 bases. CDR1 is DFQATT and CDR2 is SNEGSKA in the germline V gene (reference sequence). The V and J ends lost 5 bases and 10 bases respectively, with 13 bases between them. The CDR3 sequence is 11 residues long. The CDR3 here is CSAARGVAQYF. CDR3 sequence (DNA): TGCAGTGCTGCCAGGGGCGTAGCGCAGTATTTT.

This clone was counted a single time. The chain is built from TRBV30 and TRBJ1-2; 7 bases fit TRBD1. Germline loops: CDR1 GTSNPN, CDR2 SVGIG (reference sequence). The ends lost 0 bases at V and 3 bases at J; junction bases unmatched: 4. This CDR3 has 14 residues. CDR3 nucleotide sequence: TGTGCCTGGAGTGTATGGGACAGCCACTATGGCTACACCTTC. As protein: CAWSVWDSHYGYTF.

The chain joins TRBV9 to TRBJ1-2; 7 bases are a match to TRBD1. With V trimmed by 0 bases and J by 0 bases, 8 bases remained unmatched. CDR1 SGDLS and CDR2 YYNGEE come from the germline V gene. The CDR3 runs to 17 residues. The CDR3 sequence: CASSVGAGGKPNYGYTF. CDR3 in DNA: TGTGCCAGCAGCGTAGGGGCAGGGGGTAAACCTAACTATGGCTACACCTTC.

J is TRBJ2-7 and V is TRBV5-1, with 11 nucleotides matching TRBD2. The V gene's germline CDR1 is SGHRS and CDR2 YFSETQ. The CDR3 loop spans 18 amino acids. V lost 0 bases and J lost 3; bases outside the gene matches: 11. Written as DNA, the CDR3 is TGCGCCAGCAGCTTGGAGGTTAGCGGGAGGGCCAAGGTCTACGAGCAGTACTTC. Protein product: CASSLEVSGRAKVYEQYF.

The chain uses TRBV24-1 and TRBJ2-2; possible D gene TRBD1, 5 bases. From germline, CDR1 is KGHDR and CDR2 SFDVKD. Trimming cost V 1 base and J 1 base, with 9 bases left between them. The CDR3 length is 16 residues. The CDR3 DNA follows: TGTGCCACCAGTGATTTCTGGCAGGGGAACACCGGGGAGCTGTTTTTT. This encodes CATSDFWQGNTGELFF.

The CDR3 reads CASVDSRKTSEQYF. The CDR3 DNA reads TGTGCCAGCGTTGATAGTCGTAAAACTTCCGAGCAGTACTTC. V usage is TRBV6-5 and J usage is TRBJ2-7; D uncertain. This CDR3 is 14 amino acids long. Between the trimmed V and J ends, which lost 8 bases and 6 bases, there was a span of 20 bases. Germline V gives CDR1 MNHEY, CDR2 SVGAGI.

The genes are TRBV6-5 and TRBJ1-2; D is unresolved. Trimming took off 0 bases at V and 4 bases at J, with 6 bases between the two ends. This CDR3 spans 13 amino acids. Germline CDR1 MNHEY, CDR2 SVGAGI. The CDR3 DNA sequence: TGTGCCAGCAGTTACTCAGCCATCTATGGCTACACCTTC. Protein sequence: CASSYSAIYGYTF.

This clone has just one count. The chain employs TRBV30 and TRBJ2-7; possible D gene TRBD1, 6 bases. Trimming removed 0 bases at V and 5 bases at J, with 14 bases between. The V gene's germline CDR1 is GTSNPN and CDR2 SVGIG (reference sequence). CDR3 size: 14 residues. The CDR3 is CAWSVETGLNEQYF. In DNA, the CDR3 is TGTGCCTGGAGTGTAGAGACAGGTCTAAACGAGCAGTACTTC.

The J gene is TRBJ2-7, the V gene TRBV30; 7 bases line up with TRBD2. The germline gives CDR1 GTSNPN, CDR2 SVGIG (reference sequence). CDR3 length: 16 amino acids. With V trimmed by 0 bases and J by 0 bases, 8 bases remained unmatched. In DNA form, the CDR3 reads TGTGCCTGGAGTGTATATGGGGGGGTTAGCTCCTACGAGCAGTACTTC. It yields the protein CAWSVYGGVSSYEQYF.

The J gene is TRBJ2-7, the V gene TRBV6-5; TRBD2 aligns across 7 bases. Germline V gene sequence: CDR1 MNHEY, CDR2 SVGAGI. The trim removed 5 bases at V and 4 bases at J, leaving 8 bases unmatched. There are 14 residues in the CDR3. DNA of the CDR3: TGTGCCAGCAGTCCGACGGGACTAACATACGAGCAGTACTTC. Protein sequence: CASSPTGLTYEQYF.

The CDR3 protein is CASSSQGASGANVLTF. The CDR3, as DNA: TGTGCCAGCAGCTCTCAGGGGGCGTCTGGGGCCAACGTCCTGACTTTC. This chain connects TRBV11-2 to TRBJ2-6, with TRBD1 matching 8 bases. CDR3 length: 16 residues. The V gene's germline CDR1 is SGHAT and CDR2 FQNNGV. V trimming: 4 bases; J trimming: 1 base; junction bases outside the gene matches: 3. Using reference TRBV11-2 and TRBJ2-6 for the parts outside the CDR3, the full variable domain is EAGVAQSPRYKIIEKRQSVAFWCNPISGHATLYWYQQILGQGPKLLIQFQNNGVVDDSQLPKDRFSAERLKGVDSTLKIQPAKLEDSAVYLCASSSQGASGANVLTFGAGSRLTVL.

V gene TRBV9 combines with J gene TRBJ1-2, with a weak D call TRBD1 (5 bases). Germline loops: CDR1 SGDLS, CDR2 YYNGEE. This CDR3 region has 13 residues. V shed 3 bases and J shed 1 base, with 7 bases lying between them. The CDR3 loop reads CASSARVNYGYTF. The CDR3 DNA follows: TGTGCCAGCAGCGCCAGGGTTAACTATGGCTACACCTTC.

The CDR3 DNA reads as TGTGCCAGTAGCTCAGGGTACTCCTACAATGAGCAGTTCTTC. Amino acid sequence: CASSSGYSYNEQFF. V usage is TRBV19 and J usage is TRBJ2-1, with TRBD1 as a possible D gene (5 bases). Trimming removed 6 bases from V and 0 bases from J, with 9 bases in between. The CDR3 covers 14 residues. Germline CDR1 and CDR2: LNHDA and SQIVND (reference sequence). The full variable domain, with the rest looked up from reference TRBV19 and TRBJ2-1, is DGGITQSPKYLFRKEGQNVTLSCEQNLNHDAMYWYRQDPGQGLRLIYYSQIVNDFQKGDIAEGYSVSREKKESFPLTVTSAQKNPTAFYLCASSSGYSYNEQFFGPGTRLTVL.

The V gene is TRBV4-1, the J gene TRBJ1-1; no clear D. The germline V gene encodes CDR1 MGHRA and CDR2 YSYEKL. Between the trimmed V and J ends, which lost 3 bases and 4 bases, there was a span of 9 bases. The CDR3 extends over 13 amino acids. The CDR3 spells CASSQPDITEAFF. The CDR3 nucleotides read TGCGCCAGCAGCCAGCCCGACATCACTGAAGCTTTCTTT.

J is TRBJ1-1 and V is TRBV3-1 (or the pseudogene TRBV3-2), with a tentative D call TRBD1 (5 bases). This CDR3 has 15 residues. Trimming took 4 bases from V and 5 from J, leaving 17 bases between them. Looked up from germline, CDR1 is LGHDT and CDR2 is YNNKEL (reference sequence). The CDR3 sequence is CASSPLSTVRTEAFF. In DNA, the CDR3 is TGTGCCAGCAGCCCGTTATCGACAGTACGTACTGAAGCTTTCTTT.

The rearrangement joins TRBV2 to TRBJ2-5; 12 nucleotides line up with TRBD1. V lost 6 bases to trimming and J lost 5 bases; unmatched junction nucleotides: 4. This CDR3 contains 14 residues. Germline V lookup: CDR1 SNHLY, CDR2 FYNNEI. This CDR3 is CASSPGQGAETQYF. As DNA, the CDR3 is TGTGCCAGCAGCCCGGGACAGGGGGCCGAGACCCAGTACTTC.

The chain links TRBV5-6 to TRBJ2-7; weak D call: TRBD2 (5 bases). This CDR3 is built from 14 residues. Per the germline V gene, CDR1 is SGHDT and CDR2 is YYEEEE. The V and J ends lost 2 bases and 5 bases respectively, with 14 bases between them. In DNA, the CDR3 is TGTGCCAGCAGCTTCGTGGGAGTTAACGACGAGCAGTACTTC. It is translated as CASSFVGVNDEQYF.

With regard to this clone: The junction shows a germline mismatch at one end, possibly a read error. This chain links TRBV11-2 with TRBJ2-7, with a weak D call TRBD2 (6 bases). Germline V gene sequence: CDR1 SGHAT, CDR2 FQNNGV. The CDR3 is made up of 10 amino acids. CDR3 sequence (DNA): TGTGCCAGCAGCGAGGGACTCCTTGCCTTC. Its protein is CASSEGLLAF.

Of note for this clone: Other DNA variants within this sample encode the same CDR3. In nucleotides, the CDR3 is TGTGCCAGCAGCCAAGGAGGGAACACTGAAGCTTTCTTT. Amino acids: CASSQGGNTEAFF. This sequence joins TRBV3-1 (or the pseudogene TRBV3-2) and TRBJ1-1, with D unclear. From germline, CDR1 is LGHDT and CDR2 YNNKEL (reference sequence). Trimming pared 1 base from V and 1 base from J, leaving 4 bases between. This CDR3 comprises 13 residues.

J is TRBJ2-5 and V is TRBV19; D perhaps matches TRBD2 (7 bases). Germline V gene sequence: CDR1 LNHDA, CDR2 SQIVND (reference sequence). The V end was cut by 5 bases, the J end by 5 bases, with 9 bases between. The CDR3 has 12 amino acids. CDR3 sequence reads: CASSPGGETQYF. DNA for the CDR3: TGTGCCAGTAGTCCGGGGGGCGAGACCCAGTACTTC.

CDR3 in amino acids: CSASYTDTQYF. CDR3 nucleotide sequence: TGCAGTGCCTCGTACACAGATACGCAGTATTTT. The chain uses TRBV20-1 and TRBJ2-3; D unresolved. V was pared by 6 bases and J by 2 bases, with 6 bases between. In germline, CDR1 is DFQATT, CDR2 SNEGSKA (reference sequence). The CDR3 is 11 amino acids.

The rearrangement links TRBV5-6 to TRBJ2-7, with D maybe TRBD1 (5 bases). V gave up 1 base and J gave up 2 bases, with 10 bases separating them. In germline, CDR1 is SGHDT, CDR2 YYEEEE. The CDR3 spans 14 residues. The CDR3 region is CASSLLGQTYEQYF. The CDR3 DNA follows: TGTGCCAGCAGCTTGTTGGGGCAGACCTACGAGCAGTACTTC.

The CDR3 spells CASSPQLAGDEQFF. The CDR3 coding sequence is TGTGCCAGCTCCCCCCAACTAGCGGGAGATGAGCAGTTCTTC. The rearrangement joins TRBV18 to TRBJ2-1, with 11 bases lining up with TRBD2. The CDR3 has 14 amino acids. V trimming: 6 bases; J trimming: 8 bases; junction bases outside the gene matches: 6. Germline CDR1 KGHSH, CDR2 LQKENI.

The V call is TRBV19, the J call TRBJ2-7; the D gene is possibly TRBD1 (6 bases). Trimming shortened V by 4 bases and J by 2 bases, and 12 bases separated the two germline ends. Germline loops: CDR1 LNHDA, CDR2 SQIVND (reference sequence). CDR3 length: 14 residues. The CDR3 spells CASSTWDKTYEQYF. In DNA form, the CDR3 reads TGTGCCAGTAGTACCTGGGACAAAACCTACGAGCAGTACTTC.